The present T cell receptor (beta chain) was sequenced within a study of cytotoxic CD8 clonotypes in ibrutinib-treated CLL. Libraries were prepared by immunoSEQ multiplex PCR; TCRdb keeps only in-frame clonotypes and omits some of them. The top ten clones hold about 15% of a sample with 15,000 to 20,000 clones, around 81% of them seen once. V dropped 3 bases and J dropped 7 bases, with 25 bases sitting between them. The germline CDR1 and CDR2 sequences are ENHRY and SYGVKD. This CDR3 is built from 18 residues. This specimen consisted of PBMCs, obtained before ibrutinib treatment. The sequence was obtained from a human donor with chronic lymphocytic leukemia. V and J are TRBV10-3 and TRBJ1-5; TRBD1 might be the D (6 bases). Here the CDR3 DNA reads TGTGCCATCAGTGACCCCACATTACAGGGTCCAGGGACACAGCCCCAGCATTTT. Translated: CAISDPTLQGPGTQPQHF.